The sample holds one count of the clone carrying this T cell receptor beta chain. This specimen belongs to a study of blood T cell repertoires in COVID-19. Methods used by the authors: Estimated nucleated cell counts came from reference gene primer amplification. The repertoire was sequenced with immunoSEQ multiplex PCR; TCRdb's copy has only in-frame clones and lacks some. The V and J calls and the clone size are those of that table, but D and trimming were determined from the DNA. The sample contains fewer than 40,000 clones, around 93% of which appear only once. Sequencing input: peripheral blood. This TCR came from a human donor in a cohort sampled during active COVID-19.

CDR3 bases: TGTGCCAGCAGCTTAAGCGGTAATCAAGAGACCCAGTACTTC. As protein: CASSLSGNQETQYF. The chain carries TRBV7-2 and TRBJ2-5, with a weak D call TRBD2 (5 bases). The CDR3 sequence is 14 residues long. Looked up from germline, CDR1 is SGHTA and CDR2 is FQGNSA. V lost 2 bases and J lost 2, with 9 bases in between.